This T cell receptor (beta chain) stems from a study of Ad26.COV2.S vaccination and SARS-CoV-2 variants. Study overall: Ad26.COV2.S, an intramuscular injection, was given once or twice 56 days apart. Findings of the study overall: Similar non-spike TCR breadth was observed in recipients of vaccine and of placebo. Vaccine recipients posted higher spike-specific TCR breadth than their placebo counterparts.

The treatment here: around 19 received Ad26.COV2.S at low or high dose, single or two shots; about 5 received placebo; per-sample allocation not given. The samples were gathered on day 63 after the first injection of vaccine or placebo. V shed 2 bases and J shed 7 bases, with 15 bases lying between them. Germline CDR1 SQVTM, CDR2 ANQGSEA. This CDR3 has 13 residues. The table came from immunoSEQ multiplex PCR; TCRdb's copy has only in-frame clones and leaves some out. The sample contains about 480,000 clones, roughly 85% of which appear only once. In regard to this clone: Its antigen remains unidentified.

Material: peripheral blood, obtained in a trial of Ad26.COV2.S vaccine versus placebo. The V and J genes are TRBV29-1 and TRBJ2-7, with a weak D call TRBD2 (7 bases). The source of this sequence is a person between 18 and 65 years old who received the Ad26.COV2.S COVID-19 vaccine or a placebo. Written as DNA, the CDR3 is TGCAGCGTTGAACGGGGGGCTACCCGTGAGCAGTACTTC. The encoded protein is CSVERGATREQYF.